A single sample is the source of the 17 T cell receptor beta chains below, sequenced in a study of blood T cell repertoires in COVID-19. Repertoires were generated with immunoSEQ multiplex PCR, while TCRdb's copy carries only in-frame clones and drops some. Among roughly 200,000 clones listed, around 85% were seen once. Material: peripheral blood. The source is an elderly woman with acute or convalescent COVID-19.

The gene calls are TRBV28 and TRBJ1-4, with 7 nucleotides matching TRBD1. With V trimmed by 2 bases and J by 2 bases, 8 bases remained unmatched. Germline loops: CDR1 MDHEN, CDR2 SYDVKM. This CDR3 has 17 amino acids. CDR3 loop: CASSLDPTGRTNEKLFF. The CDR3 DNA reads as TGTGCCAGCAGTTTAGACCCGACAGGGAGGACTAATGAAAAACTGTTTTTT.

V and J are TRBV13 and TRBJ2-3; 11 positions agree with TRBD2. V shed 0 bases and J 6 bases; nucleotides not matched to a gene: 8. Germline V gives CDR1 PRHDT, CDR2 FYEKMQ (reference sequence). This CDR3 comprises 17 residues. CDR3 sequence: CASSLGLAGGLGDTQYF. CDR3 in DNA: TGTGCCAGCAGCTTAGGCCTAGCGGGAGGCTTAGGGGATACGCAGTATTTT.

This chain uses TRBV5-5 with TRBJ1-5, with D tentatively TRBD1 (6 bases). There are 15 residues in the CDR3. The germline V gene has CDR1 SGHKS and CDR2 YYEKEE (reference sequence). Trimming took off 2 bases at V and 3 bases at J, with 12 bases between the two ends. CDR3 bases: TGTGCCAGCAGCTTCAACAGGGTTAACAATCAGCCCCAGCATTTT. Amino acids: CASSFNRVNNQPQHF.

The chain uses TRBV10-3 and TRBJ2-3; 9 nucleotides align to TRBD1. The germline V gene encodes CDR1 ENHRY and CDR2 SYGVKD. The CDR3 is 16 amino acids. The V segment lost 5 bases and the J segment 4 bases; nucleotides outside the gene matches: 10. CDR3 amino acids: CAISPAGTGPSDTQYF. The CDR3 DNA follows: TGTGCCATCAGTCCTGCCGGGACAGGGCCCTCAGATACGCAGTATTTT.

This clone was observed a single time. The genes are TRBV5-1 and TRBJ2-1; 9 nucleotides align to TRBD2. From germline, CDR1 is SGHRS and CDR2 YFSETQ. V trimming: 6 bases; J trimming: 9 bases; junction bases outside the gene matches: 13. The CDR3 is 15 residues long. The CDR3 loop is CASTPEGLAGTEQFF. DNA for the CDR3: TGCGCCAGCACCCCGGAAGGGCTAGCGGGGACTGAGCAGTTCTTC.

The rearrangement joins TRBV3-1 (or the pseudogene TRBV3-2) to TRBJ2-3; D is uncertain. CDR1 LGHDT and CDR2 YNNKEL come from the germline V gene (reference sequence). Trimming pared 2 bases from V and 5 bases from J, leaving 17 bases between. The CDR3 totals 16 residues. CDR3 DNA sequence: TGTGCCAGCAGCCAAAACCTCGGCCAGTCGGGAGATACGCAGTATTTT. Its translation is CASSQNLGQSGDTQYF.

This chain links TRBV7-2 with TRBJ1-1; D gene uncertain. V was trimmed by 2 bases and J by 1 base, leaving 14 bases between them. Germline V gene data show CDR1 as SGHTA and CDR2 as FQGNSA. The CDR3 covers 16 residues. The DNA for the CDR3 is TGTGCCAGCAGCTTATACACCTTACAGACGAACACTGAAGCTTTCTTT. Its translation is CASSLYTLQTNTEAFF.

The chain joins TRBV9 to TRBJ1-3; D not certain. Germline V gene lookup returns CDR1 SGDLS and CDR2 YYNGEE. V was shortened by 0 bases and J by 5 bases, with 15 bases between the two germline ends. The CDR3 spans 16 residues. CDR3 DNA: TGTGCCAGCAGCGTAGACAGCTCCTACGGTAGAAACACCATATATTTT. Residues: CASSVDSSYGRNTIYF. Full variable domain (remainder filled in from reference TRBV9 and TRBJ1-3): DSGVTQTPKHLITATGQRVTLRCSPRSGDLSVYWYQQSLDQGLQFLIQYYNGEERAKGNILERFSAQQFPDLHSELNLSSLELGDSALYFCASSVDSSYGRNTIYFGEGSWLTVV.

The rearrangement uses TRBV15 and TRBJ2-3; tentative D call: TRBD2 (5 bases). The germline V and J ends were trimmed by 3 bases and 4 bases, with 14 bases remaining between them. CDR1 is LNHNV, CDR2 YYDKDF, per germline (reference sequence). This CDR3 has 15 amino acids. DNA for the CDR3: TGTGCCACCAGCAGCCCCTTAGGAGGCCCAGATACGCAGTATTTT. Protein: CATSSPLGGPDTQYF.

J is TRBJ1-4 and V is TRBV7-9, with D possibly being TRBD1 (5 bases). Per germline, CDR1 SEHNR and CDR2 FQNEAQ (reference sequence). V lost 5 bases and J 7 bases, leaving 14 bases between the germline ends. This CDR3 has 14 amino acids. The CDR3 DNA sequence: TGTGCCAGCAGCCCCCAGGGTTTAGCTGAAAAACTGTTTTTT. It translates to CASSPQGLAEKLFF.

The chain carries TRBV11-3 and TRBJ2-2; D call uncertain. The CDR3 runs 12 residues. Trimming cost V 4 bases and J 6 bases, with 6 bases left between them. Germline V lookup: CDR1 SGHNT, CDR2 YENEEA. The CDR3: CASSSSSGELFF. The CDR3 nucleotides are TGTGCCAGCAGCTCCTCTTCCGGGGAGCTGTTTTTT.

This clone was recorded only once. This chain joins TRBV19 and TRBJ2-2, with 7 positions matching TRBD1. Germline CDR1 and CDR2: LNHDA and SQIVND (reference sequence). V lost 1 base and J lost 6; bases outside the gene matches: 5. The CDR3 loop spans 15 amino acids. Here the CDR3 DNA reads TGTGCCAGTAGTATAGCACAGGGGTTAGCCGGGGAGCTGTTTTTT. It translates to CASSIAQGLAGELFF.

Written as DNA, the CDR3 is TGTGCCAGCAGATATACACAGGGATTGAGTCAGCCCCAGCATTTT. Translation gives CASRYTQGLSQPQHF. This chain joins TRBV2 and TRBJ1-5, with D maybe TRBD1 (6 bases). The V and J ends lost 6 bases and 6 bases respectively, with 18 bases between them. From germline, CDR1 is SNHLY and CDR2 FYNNEI. This CDR3 contains 15 residues.

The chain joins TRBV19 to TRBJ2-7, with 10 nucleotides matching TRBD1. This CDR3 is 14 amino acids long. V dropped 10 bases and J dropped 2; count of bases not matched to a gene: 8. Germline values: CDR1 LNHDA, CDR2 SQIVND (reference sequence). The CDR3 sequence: CATVSGTGAYEQYF. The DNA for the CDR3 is TGTGCCACCGTATCCGGGACAGGGGCCTACGAGCAGTACTTC.

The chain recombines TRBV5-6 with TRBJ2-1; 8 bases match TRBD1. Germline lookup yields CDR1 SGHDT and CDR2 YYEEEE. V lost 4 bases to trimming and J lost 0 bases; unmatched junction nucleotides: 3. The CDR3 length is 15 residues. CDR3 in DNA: TGTGCCAGCAGCCCGGACAGGGACTCCTACAATGAGCAGTTCTTC. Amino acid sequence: CASSPDRDSYNEQFF.

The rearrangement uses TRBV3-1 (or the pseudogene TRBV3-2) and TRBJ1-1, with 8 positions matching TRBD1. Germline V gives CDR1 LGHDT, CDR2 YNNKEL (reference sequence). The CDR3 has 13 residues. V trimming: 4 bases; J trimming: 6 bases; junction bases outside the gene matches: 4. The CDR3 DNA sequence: TGTGCCAGCAGCCCGACAGGGGACTCTGAAGCTTTCTTT. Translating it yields CASSPTGDSEAFF.

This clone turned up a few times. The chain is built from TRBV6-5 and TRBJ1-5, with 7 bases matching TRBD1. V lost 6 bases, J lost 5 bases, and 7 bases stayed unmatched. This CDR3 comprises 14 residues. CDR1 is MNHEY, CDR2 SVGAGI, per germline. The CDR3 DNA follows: TGTGCCAGCAGCCAAGACAGGGAGGATCAGCCCCAGCATTTT. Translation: CASSQDREDQPQHF.